These 21 T cell receptor beta chains share one sample of origin, sequenced in a study of T-cell reconstitution after alpha-beta-depleted transplantation in children. TCRbeta library construction was performed incorporating unique molecular identifiers. TCRdb reprocessed the PCR reads via MiXCR and lists one record per CDR3 protein. This table has over 550,000 distinct CDR3 sequences, approximately 10% appearing once. Source: PBMCs from the stem cell graft donor, taken from the stem cell graft. These receptor sequences come from a human donor who donated a stem cell graft to a child with acute myeloid leukemia.

The V and J genes are TRBV29-1 and TRBJ1-2; 7 bases fit TRBD1. After removal of 3 bases from V and 8 bases from J, the junction contained 6 bases not matched to a gene. This CDR3 is 12 amino acids long. The germline CDR1 and CDR2 sequences are SQVTM and ANQGSEA. The CDR3 loop is CSVDATGNGYTF. The CDR3 bases are TGCAGCGTTGATGCGACAGGGAACGGCTACACCTTC.

As regards this clonotype: The junction departs from the called germline gene at one end, perhaps through a read error. J is TRBJ1-2 and V is TRBV12-3 or TRBV12-4, with a possible D match to TRBD1 (5 bases). This CDR3 has 12 residues. DNA for the CDR3: TGTGCCAGCAGTTTTGCGGCGGGACCTCAGGGCTTC. Translating it yields CASSFAAGPQGF.

The rearrangement uses TRBV29-1 and TRBJ1-1, with 7 nucleotides matching TRBD1. Germline V CDR1 and CDR2: SQVTM, ANQGSEA. The V and J ends lost 5 bases and 0 bases, in that order; junction bases with no gene match: 9. The CDR3 length is 15 residues. CDR3 protein: CSVPGQGGLNTEAFF. CDR3 DNA sequence: TGCAGCGTTCCAGGGCAGGGGGGATTGAACACTGAAGCTTTCTTT.

CDR3 amino acids: CASSFEGRYGYTF. The CDR3 DNA follows: TGTGCCAGCAGTTTTGAGGGTCGCTATGGCTACACCTTC. The rearrangement uses TRBV27 and TRBJ1-2, with D uncertain. The CDR3 totals 13 residues. Trimming removed 3 bases from V and 4 bases from J, with 9 bases in between. Per germline, CDR1 MNHEY and CDR2 SMNVEV (reference sequence).

Ten or more counts support this clonotype. The chain uses TRBV29-1 and TRBJ2-1, with D perhaps matching TRBD1 (6 bases). This CDR3 comprises 14 residues. V lost 1 base, J lost 4 bases, and 11 bases lay in between. In germline, CDR1 is SQVTM, CDR2 ANQGSEA. The CDR3 DNA follows: TGCAGCGTTGAAGGGCAGGGGTCGTACAATGAGCAGTTCTTC. It is translated as CSVEGQGSYNEQFF.

This clonotype was observed at least ten times. J is TRBJ2-7 and V is TRBV29-1; 8 bases match TRBD2. The CDR3 length is 12 residues. Unmatched junction bases numbered 2, after V lost 6 bases and J lost 1 base. CDR1 is SQVTM and CDR2 is ANQGSEA in the germline V gene. CDR3 coding DNA: TGCAGCGTAATAGCGGGATCCTACGAGCAGTACTTC. It yields the protein CSVIAGSYEQYF.

V usage is TRBV29-1 and J usage is TRBJ1-1, with a weak D call TRBD1 (5 bases). The V gene lost 4 bases and the J gene lost 2 bases, with 14 bases spanning the gap. From germline, CDR1 is SQVTM and CDR2 ANQGSEA. CDR3 length: 14 amino acids. The CDR3 loop reads CSVVSGGRNTEAFF. The CDR3 nucleotides read TGCAGCGTTGTTTCCGGGGGTAGAAACACTGAAGCTTTCTTT. The complete variable domain, with remaining parts taken from reference TRBV29-1 and TRBJ1-1, reads SAVISQKPSRDICQRGTSLTIQCQVDSQVTMMFWYRQQPGQSLTLIATANQGSEATYESGFVIDKFPISRPNLTFSTLTVSNMSPEDSSIYLCSVVSGGRNTEAFFGQGTRLTVV.

This clonotype was detected many times. The chain carries TRBV6-4 and TRBJ2-1; D call uncertain. CDR3 length: 16 residues. Germline assignment: CDR1 MRHNA and CDR2 SNTAGT. Trimming left V 3 bases short and J 0 bases short, with 12 bases between. The CDR3 loop is CASSEGFSSSYNEQFF. CDR3 in DNA: TGTGCCAGCAGTGAAGGGTTTTCGAGCTCCTACAATGAGCAGTTCTTC.

This clonotype was detected only a few times. CDR3 region: CASRETGTGLHEQYF. In nucleotides, the CDR3 is TGTGCCAGCAGAGAAACCGGGACAGGGCTCCACGAGCAGTACTTC. V and J are TRBV7-3 and TRBJ2-7; 9 bases match TRBD1. Looked up from germline, CDR1 is SGHTA and CDR2 is FQGTGA. V dropped 6 bases and J dropped 5; count of bases not matched to a gene: 11. The CDR3 extends over 15 amino acids. The full variable domain, with the rest looked up from reference TRBV7-3 and TRBJ2-7, is GAGVSQTPSNKVTEKGKYVELRCDPISGHTALYWYRQSLGQGPEFLIYFQGTGAADDSGLPNDRFFAVRPEGSVSTLKIQRTERGDSAVYLCASRETGTGLHEQYFGPGTRLTVT.

The chain carries TRBV12-3 or TRBV12-4 and TRBJ1-5; D remains unclear. Deletions cut 3 bases from V and 0 bases from J, with 6 bases between. The CDR3 totals 14 residues. The CDR3 protein is CASSLGFSNQPQHF. The CDR3 DNA follows: TGTGCCAGCAGTTTGGGCTTTAGCAATCAGCCCCAGCATTTT.

The genes are TRBV2 and TRBJ1-3; D is ambiguous. The CDR3 has 14 residues. With 4 bases removed from V and 4 bases from J, the gap between germline ends came to 11 bases. Germline CDR1 reads SNHLY; CDR2 reads FYNNEI. The CDR3 protein is CASSGERRGNTIYF. CDR3 nucleotides: TGTGCCAGCAGTGGTGAGCGCCGAGGAAACACCATATATTTT.

This sequence joins TRBV6-5 and TRBJ2-3, with 7 bases aligning to TRBD2. The CDR3 covers 12 residues. After removal of 2 bases from V and 8 bases from J, the junction contained 1 base not matched to a gene. The germline gives CDR1 MNHEY, CDR2 SVGAGI. In DNA form, the CDR3 reads TGTGCCAGCAGTTACGAGCGGGGTACGCAGTATTTT. Amino acid sequence: CASSYERGTQYF.

The chain employs TRBV20-1 and TRBJ1-2; D is unclear. Trimming took 0 bases from V and 4 from J, leaving 6 bases between them. The CDR3 is made up of 12 amino acids. In germline, CDR1 is DFQATT, CDR2 SNEGSKA (reference sequence). The DNA for the CDR3 is TGCAGTGCTAGAGAGCCTGGCTATGGCTACACCTTC. Its protein is CSAREPGYGYTF.

There are many counts of this clonotype. The gene calls are TRBV7-8 and TRBJ1-1; maybe TRBD1 (6 bases). CDR1 is SGHVS, CDR2 FQNEAQ, per germline. The V end lost 3 bases, the J end lost 1 base, and 9 bases lay between the germline ends. CDR3 length: 14 residues. CDR3 region: CASSFSTGNTEAFF. The CDR3 DNA follows: TGTGCCAGCAGCTTCTCGACAGGGAACACTGAAGCTTTCTTT.

This clonotype has at least ten counts. In DNA form, the CDR3 reads TGTGCCATCAGTGAGGGGGAAGGGGTGGCCAAAAACATTCAGTACTTC. Its translation is CAISEGEGVAKNIQYF. The V and J genes are TRBV10-3 and TRBJ2-4, with a weak D call TRBD1 (5 bases). CDR1 ENHRY and CDR2 SYGVKD come from the germline V gene. The ends were cut back, 2 bases at V and 1 base at J, with 12 bases in the middle. The CDR3 loop spans 16 amino acids.

The rearrangement joins TRBV5-8 to TRBJ2-2, with D uncertain. Trimming removed 4 bases from V and 7 bases from J, with 14 bases in between. The CDR3 covers 14 residues. Germline CDR1 is SGHTS and CDR2 is YDEGEE. CDR3 DNA: TGTGCCAGCAGCCAGACCCGGATCAGCGGGGAGCTGTTTTTT. Translated, it gives CASSQTRISGELFF.

This clonotype was seen only a few times. This rearrangement joins TRBV18 to TRBJ2-1; D gene unclear. V lost 0 bases and J lost 7, with 7 bases in between. Germline values: CDR1 KGHSH, CDR2 LQKENI. This CDR3 contains 13 residues. CDR3 in amino acids: CASSPPVANEQFF. The CDR3 DNA is TGTGCCAGCTCACCACCGGTAGCAAATGAGCAGTTCTTC.

This clonotype was recorded many times. This chain links TRBV20-1 with TRBJ2-3, with unresolved D. The V end was cut by 1 base, the J end by 0 bases, with 5 bases between. The germline CDR1 and CDR2 sequences are DFQATT and SNEGSKA (reference sequence). This CDR3 is built from 13 residues. In DNA, the CDR3 is TGCAGTGCTAGAGCTTCAAGCACAGATACGCAGTATTTT. Its protein product is CSARASSTDTQYF.

The chain recombines TRBV6-5 with TRBJ2-7; 8 bases agree with TRBD1. V dropped 4 bases and J dropped 3; count of bases not matched to a gene: 5. The CDR3 is 14 amino acids. Germline values: CDR1 MNHEY, CDR2 SVGAGI. The CDR3 DNA reads as TGTGCCAGCAGTTTCGGGACAGGTGACTACGAGCAGTACTTC. The encoded protein is CASSFGTGDYEQYF.

This clonotype was observed once. The CDR3 bases are TGTGCCAGCAGCGAGAGGGGGACTAGCATAATCGGGGAGCAGTTCTTC. Encoded protein: CASSERGTSIIGEQFF. The gene calls are TRBV7-9 and TRBJ2-1; 9 bases are shared with TRBD2. The V segment lost 5 bases and the J segment 10 bases; nucleotides outside the gene matches: 15. The CDR3 has 16 amino acids. Germline CDR1 reads SEHNR; CDR2 reads FQNEAQ (reference sequence).

This clonotype was found a few times. The V and J genes are TRBV5-1 and TRBJ2-5; possibly TRBD1 or TRBD2 for D (5 bases each). The V and J ends lost 6 bases and 1 base respectively, with 16 bases between them. Germline loops: CDR1 SGHRS, CDR2 YFSETQ. The CDR3 has 15 residues. Written as DNA, the CDR3 is TGCGCCAGCACGCCTCCGGGACGGGGCCAAGAGACCCAGTACTTC. Its protein is CASTPPGRGQETQYF.